A single sample gave rise to the 20 T cell receptor beta chains below, sequenced in a study of blood T cell repertoires in COVID-19. Profiling relied on immunoSEQ multiplex PCR, and the TCRdb table lists in-frame clones only, not all of them. The sample lists about 45,000 clones, 83% seen once, with 7% to 10% in the top ten. The sequenced material came from peripheral blood. The receptors here all came from an elderly man in a cohort sampled during active COVID-19.

This clone turned up a few times. V and J are TRBV27 and TRBJ2-7; 14 positions agree with TRBD2. Trimming removed 4 bases from V and 5 bases from J; junction bases left unmatched: 7. This CDR3 contains 16 residues. CDR1 is MNHEY, CDR2 SMNVEV, per germline (reference sequence). The CDR3 DNA reads as TGTGCCAGCAGTTCCCGCTCGACTAGCGGGAGGGACGAGCAGTACTTC. It is translated as CASSSRSTSGRDEQYF.

This clone has more than one count but fewer than ten. CDR3 nucleotide sequence: TGTGCCAGCAGGAATACAGGGGGCAGAAGGTTCGGAACTTTCTTT. Translated: CASRNTGGRRFGTFF. The chain employs TRBV27 and TRBJ1-1; 9 bases map to TRBD1. V lost 6 bases and J lost 12; bases outside the gene matches: 17. Germline values: CDR1 MNHEY, CDR2 SMNVEV (reference sequence). The CDR3 has 15 amino acids.

The chain links TRBV9 to TRBJ2-7; 8 bases fit TRBD1. The CDR3 covers 13 residues. Looked up from germline, CDR1 is SGDLS and CDR2 is YYNGEE. The V gene end was trimmed by 2 bases and the J gene end by 5 bases; junction bases not matched to a gene: 3. The CDR3 spells CASSVGQANEQYF. As DNA, the CDR3 is TGTGCCAGCAGCGTGGGACAGGCCAACGAGCAGTACTTC.

This chain links TRBV9 with TRBJ2-3; TRBD2 agrees at 11 bases. J gave up 5 bases and V 0 bases, and 5 bases lay outside the gene matches. Germline V gene sequence: CDR1 SGDLS, CDR2 YYNGEE. This CDR3 has 16 residues. CDR3 DNA: TGTGCCAGCAGCGTAGCCGGGACTAGCGGAAAAGATACGCAGTATTTT. Translated, it gives CASSVAGTSGKDTQYF.

The genes are TRBV28 and TRBJ2-5, with D maybe TRBD1 (6 bases). Germline V gene data show CDR1 as MDHEN and CDR2 as SYDVKM. Trimming removed 1 base from V and 3 bases from J, with 12 bases in between. There are 15 residues in the CDR3. CDR3 protein: CASSLSRQEKETQYF. CDR3 nucleotide sequence: TGTGCCAGCAGTTTATCCCGACAGGAGAAAGAGACCCAGTACTTC.

The chain has TRBV28 and TRBJ1-2; TRBD1 agrees at 8 bases. This CDR3 contains 19 residues. CDR1 MDHEN and CDR2 SYDVKM come from the germline V gene. J lost 4 bases, V lost 4 bases, and 20 bases had no gene match. In DNA form, the CDR3 reads TGTGCCAGCAGTTCCCAGCATCGAATGGGAGGGACAGGCCTCTATGGCTACACCTTC. As protein: CASSSQHRMGGTGLYGYTF.

The chain is built from TRBV5-1 and TRBJ2-1; 11 bases are shared with TRBD1. The CDR3 loop spans 15 amino acids. Losses at the gene ends were 5 bases for V and 5 bases for J; bases not matched to a gene: 6. CDR1 and CDR2 (germline): SGHRS, YFSETQ. This CDR3 reads CASSRRGQGDNEQFF. The CDR3 nucleotides are TGCGCCAGCAGTCGGAGGGGACAGGGGGACAATGAGCAGTTCTTC.

The V and J genes are TRBV18 and TRBJ2-2; 8 positions agree with TRBD1. The length of the CDR3 is 17 residues. CDR1 is KGHSH, CDR2 LQKENI, per germline. The trim removed 5 bases at V and 4 bases at J, leaving 12 bases unmatched. As DNA, the CDR3 is TGTGCCAGCTCATTGTCCCCCGGGACAGGTGGCACCGGGGAGCTGTTTTTT. Its protein is CASSLSPGTGGTGELFF.

This clone was seen once. The chain couples TRBV2 to TRBJ1-1; possibly TRBD1 for D (5 bases). This CDR3 region has 13 residues. Germline V gene sequence: CDR1 SNHLY, CDR2 FYNNEI. The V gene lost 7 bases and the J gene lost 3 bases, with 12 bases spanning the gap. This CDR3 reads CASTGLIDTEAFF. In nucleotides, the CDR3 is TGTGCCAGCACAGGGCTAATCGACACTGAAGCTTTCTTT.

The chain's CDR3 is CASSLLAGYTDTQYF. The CDR3, as DNA: TGTGCCAGCAGTCTGCTAGCGGGGTACACAGATACGCAGTATTTT. The rearrangement joins TRBV7-2 to TRBJ2-3, with 9 nucleotides matching TRBD2. This CDR3 contains 15 residues. Germline V gives CDR1 SGHTA, CDR2 FQGNSA. The J segment lost 2 bases and the V segment lost 6 bases, leaving 6 bases of the junction unmatched.

On this clone: Mismatch with germline at one junction end may stem from a read error. This chain uses TRBV7-9 with TRBJ2-5; the D gene is possibly TRBD1 (5 bases). CDR1 and CDR2 from the germline V gene are SEHNR and FQNEAQ (reference sequence). The CDR3 has 15 residues. In DNA form, the CDR3 reads TGTGCCAGCAGCTTAGCCCAGGGCCTACAAGGGACCCAGTACTTC. Translating gives CASSLAQGLQGTQYF.

V gene TRBV19 combines with J gene TRBJ2-4; 7 bases match TRBD1. The CDR3 runs 15 residues. Looked up from germline, CDR1 is LNHDA and CDR2 is SQIVND (reference sequence). V lost 5 bases, J lost 6 bases, and 10 bases stayed unmatched. Here the CDR3 DNA reads TGTGCCAGTAGTGGACAGGCCCGTAGTGGAAACATTCAGTACTTC. Its translation: CASSGQARSGNIQYF.

The chain joins TRBV18 to TRBJ2-4, with 8 bases identical to TRBD2. This CDR3 has 16 amino acids. CDR1 is KGHSH, CDR2 LQKENI, per germline. Unmatched junction bases numbered 4, after V lost 3 bases and J lost 0 bases. CDR3 protein: CASSPQRGLAKNIQYF. In nucleotides, the CDR3 is TGTGCCAGCTCACCTCAGCGGGGGTTAGCCAAAAACATTCAGTACTTC.

The V and J genes are TRBV3-1 (or the pseudogene TRBV3-2) and TRBJ2-7; D unclear. This CDR3 is 15 amino acids long. The germline gives CDR1 LGHDT, CDR2 YNNKEL (reference sequence). V was pared by 4 bases and J by 0 bases, with 13 bases between. The CDR3, as DNA: TGTGCCAGCAGCCCCAATTGGGCAACCTCCTACGAGCAGTACTTC. It translates to CASSPNWATSYEQYF.

This sequence joins TRBV6-1 and TRBJ1-5, with TRBD1 identical over 7 bases. Per the germline V gene, CDR1 is MNHNS and CDR2 is SASEGT. The CDR3 extends over 15 amino acids. Germline trimming cut 1 base from V and 6 bases from J; bases unmatched to any gene: 6. As DNA, the CDR3 is TGTGCCAGCAGTGAAGAGGGACAGCGATCTCAGCCCCAGCATTTT. It is translated as CASSEEGQRSQPQHF.

The genes are TRBV7-9 and TRBJ2-7, with a possible D match to TRBD2 (6 bases). The CDR3 extends over 16 amino acids. The V end was cut by 5 bases, the J end by 0 bases, with 17 bases between. From germline, CDR1 is SEHNR and CDR2 FQNEAQ (reference sequence). The CDR3 reads CASSHTEGRGSYEQYF. The CDR3 bases are TGTGCCAGCAGCCATACGGAGGGTAGAGGCTCCTACGAGCAGTACTTC.

V and J are TRBV7-2 and TRBJ2-5; 8 bases are shared with TRBD2. Germline assignment: CDR1 SGHTA and CDR2 FQGNSA. The V gene end was trimmed by 4 bases and the J gene end by 5 bases; junction bases not matched to a gene: 9. The CDR3 runs 15 residues. CDR3 region: CASSSQRGPWETQYF. As DNA, the CDR3 is TGTGCCAGCAGCTCCCAGCGGGGGCCGTGGGAGACCCAGTACTTC.

The chain joins TRBV7-9 to TRBJ1-4; no clear D gene. Trimming cost V 5 bases and J 8 bases, with 18 bases left between them. Germline V lookup: CDR1 SEHNR, CDR2 FQNEAQ (reference sequence). The CDR3 totals 15 residues. CDR3 DNA sequence: TGTGCCAGCAGCCCTACGTCGAGTTTGGGCGAAAAACTGTTTTTT. Translated, it gives CASSPTSSLGEKLFF. Based on the CDR3 plus reference TRBV7-9 and TRBJ1-4, the full variable domain is DTGVSQNPRHKITKRGQNVTFRCDPISEHNRLYWYRQTLGQGPEFLTYFQNEAQLEKSRLLSDRFSAERPKGSFSTLEIQRTEQGDSAMYLCASSPTSSLGEKLFFGSGTQLSVL.

This sequence joins TRBV6-5 and TRBJ1-5; 10 bases line up with TRBD1. The germline CDR1 and CDR2 sequences are MNHEY and SVGAGI. The trim removed 6 bases at V and 4 bases at J, leaving 3 bases unmatched. The CDR3 loop spans 14 amino acids. CDR3 sequence (DNA): TGTGCCAGCAGGACAGGGGGCCGGAATCAGCCCCAGCATTTT. Amino acid sequence: CASRTGGRNQPQHF.

J is TRBJ1-5 and V is TRBV19; a weak D match, TRBD1 (5 bases). V was clipped by 1 base and J by 9 bases, with 13 bases between them. Germline assignment: CDR1 LNHDA and CDR2 SQIVND (reference sequence). The CDR3 length is 14 residues. In DNA form, the CDR3 reads TGTGCCAGTAGTATAGTCAGGGTTATGACGCCCCAGCATTTT. Its translation is CASSIVRVMTPQHF.